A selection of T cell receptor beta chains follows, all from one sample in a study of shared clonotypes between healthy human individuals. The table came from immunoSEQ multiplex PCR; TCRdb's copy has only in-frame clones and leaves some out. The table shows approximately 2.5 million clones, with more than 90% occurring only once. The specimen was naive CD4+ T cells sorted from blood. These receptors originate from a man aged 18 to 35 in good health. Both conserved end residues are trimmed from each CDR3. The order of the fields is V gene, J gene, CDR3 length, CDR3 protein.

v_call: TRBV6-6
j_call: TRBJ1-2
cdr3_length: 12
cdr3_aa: ASSQGQGAYGYT

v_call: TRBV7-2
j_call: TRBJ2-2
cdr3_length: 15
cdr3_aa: ASSFNSVLVNTGELF

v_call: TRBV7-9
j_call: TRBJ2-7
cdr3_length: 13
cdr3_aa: ASSLARPFPYEQY

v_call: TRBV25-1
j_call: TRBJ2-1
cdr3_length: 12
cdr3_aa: ASRGTGSYNEQF

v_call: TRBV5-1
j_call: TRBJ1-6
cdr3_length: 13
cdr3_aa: ASSLGGVFNSPLH

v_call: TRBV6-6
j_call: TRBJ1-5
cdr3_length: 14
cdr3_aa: ASTPGAASSNQPQH

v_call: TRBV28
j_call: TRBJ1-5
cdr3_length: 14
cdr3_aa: ASSLAGRPSNQPQH

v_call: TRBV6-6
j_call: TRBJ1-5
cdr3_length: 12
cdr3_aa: ASSSGQTGQPQH

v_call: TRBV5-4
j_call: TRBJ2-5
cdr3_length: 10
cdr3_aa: ASSMTQETQY

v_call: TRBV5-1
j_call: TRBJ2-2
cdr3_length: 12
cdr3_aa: ASSLEGVAGELF

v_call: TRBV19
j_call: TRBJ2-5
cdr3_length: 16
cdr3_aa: ASSTSISGTSMGETQY

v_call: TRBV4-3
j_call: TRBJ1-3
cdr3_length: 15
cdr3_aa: ASSQDNGPATGNTIY

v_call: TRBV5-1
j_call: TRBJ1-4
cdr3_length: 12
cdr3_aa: ASSRGQMGEKLF

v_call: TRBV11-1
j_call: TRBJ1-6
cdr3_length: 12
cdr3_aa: ASSPGQGISPLH

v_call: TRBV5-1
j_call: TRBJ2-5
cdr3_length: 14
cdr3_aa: ASSPGGSQGGETQY

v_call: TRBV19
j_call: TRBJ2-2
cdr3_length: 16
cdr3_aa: ATLPQPGLASNTGELF

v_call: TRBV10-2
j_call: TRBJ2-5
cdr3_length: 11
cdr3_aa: ASNGQRQETQY

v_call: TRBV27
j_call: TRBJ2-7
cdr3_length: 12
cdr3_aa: ASSARGAWLEQY

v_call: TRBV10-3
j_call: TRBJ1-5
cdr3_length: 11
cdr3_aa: AIGSTENQPQH

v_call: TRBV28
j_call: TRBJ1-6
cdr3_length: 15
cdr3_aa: ASSLLLPGQGNSPLH

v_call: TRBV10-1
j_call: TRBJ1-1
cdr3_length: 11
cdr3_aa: ASREGRDTEAF

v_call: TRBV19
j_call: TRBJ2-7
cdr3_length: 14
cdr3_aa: ASSIGGGESLYEQY

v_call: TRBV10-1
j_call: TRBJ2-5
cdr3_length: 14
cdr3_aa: ASSESRTGAQETQY

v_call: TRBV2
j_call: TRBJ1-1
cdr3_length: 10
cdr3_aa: ASTGDRAEAF

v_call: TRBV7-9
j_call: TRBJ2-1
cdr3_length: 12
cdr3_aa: ASSLRQLSNEQF

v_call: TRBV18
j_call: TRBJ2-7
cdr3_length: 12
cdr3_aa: ASSPGTGSGEQY

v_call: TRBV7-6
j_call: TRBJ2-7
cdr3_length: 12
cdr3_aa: ASSSSAGPYEQY

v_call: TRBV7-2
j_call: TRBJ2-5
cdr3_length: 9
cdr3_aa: ASTLQETQY

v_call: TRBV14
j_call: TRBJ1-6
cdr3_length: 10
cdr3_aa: ASSIRDSPLH

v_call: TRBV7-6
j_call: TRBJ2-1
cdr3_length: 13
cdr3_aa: ASSMGTSSYNEQF

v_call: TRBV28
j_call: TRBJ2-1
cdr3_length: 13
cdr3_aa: ASSLEGLGNNEQF

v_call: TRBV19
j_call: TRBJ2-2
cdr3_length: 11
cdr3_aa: ASSIQSTGELF

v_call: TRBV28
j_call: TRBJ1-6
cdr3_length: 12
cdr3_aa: ASSSGTYRSPLH

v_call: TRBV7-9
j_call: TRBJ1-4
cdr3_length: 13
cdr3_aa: ASSQQPGLNEKLF

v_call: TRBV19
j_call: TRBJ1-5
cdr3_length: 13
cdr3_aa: ASTLDTYSNQPQH

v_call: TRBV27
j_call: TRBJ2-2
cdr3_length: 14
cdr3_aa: ASSLSSGKITGELF

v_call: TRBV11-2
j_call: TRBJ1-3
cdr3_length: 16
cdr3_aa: ASSPYGVRALSGNTIY

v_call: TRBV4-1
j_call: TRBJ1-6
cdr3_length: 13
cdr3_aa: ASSQDNRGLSPLH

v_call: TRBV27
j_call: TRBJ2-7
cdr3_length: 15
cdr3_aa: ASRRNRLAGVGDEQY

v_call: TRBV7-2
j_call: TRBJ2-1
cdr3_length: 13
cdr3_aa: ASSPDRGTHNEQF